Listed below are T cell receptor beta chains from one sample, sequenced in a study of shared T cell receptors in the human thymus. The repertoire was sequenced with immunoSEQ multiplex PCR; TCRdb's copy has only in-frame clones and lacks some. This sample has 630,000 or so clones, with around 87% found just once. The same sample was also used in a study of human thymus T cells.

The sequencing sample was made of thymocytes. The receptor source for this set is a boy in the first two years of life with a congenital heart defect. The CDR3 runs from the conserved cysteine through the conserved F or W. D genes are given only for firm matches. A clone size is listed for some rows: how often the clone was seen (once, few, many), or a class if it is expanded.

D gene | J gene | V gene | CDR3 length | clone size | CDR3 DNA | CDR3 protein
. | TRBJ1-5 | TRBV18 | 13 | . | TGTGCCAGCTCATCGACCCAGGGTGAGCCCCAGCATTTT | CASSSTQGEPQHF
. | TRBJ1-4 | TRBV5-4 | 18 | . | TGTGCCAGCAGCTCGAAGTTGACAGAAACTCTGACAAATGAAAAACTGTTTTTT | CASSSKLTETLTNEKLFF
TRBD1 | TRBJ2-7 | TRBV11-3 | 15 | once | TGTGCCAGCAGCACAGAGAACCCCCGGGGACAGGCGCAGTACTTC | CASSTENPRGQAQYF
TRBD2 | TRBJ2-7 | TRBV6-1 | 16 | . | TGTGCCAGCAGTGAAGCGGGAGGGCCTGAATCCTACGAGCAGTACTTC | CASSEAGGPESYEQYF
TRBD2 | TRBJ2-7 | TRBV5-4 | 18 | . | TGTGCCAGCAGCCGGAGGACAGGACTAGCGGGGGGGCTAAACGAGCAGTACTTC | CASSRRTGLAGGLNEQYF
TRBD1 | TRBJ1-1 | TRBV4-3 | 13 | . | TGCGCCAGCAGCCGGACAGGGAACACTGAAGCTTTCTTT | CASSRTGNTEAFF
. | TRBJ2-7 | TRBV14 | 15 | . | TGTGCCAGCAGCCAAGATCTCGATAGGGGGTACGAGCAGTACTTC | CASSQDLDRGYEQYF
. | TRBJ1-3 | TRBV6-1 | 13 | few | TGTGCCAGCAGTGAACTATCTGGAAACACCATATATTTT | CASSELSGNTIYF
. | TRBJ2-5 | TRBV9 | 14 | . | TGTGCCAGCAGCGGCACGGGACTGGGGGAGACCCAGTACTTC | CASSGTGLGETQYF
TRBD1 | TRBJ1-6 | TRBV6-1 | 15 | . | TGTGCCAGCAGTGGGGGACAGGGGGAAGGTTCACCCCTCCACTTT | CASSGGQGEGSPLHF
. | TRBJ2-3 | TRBV28 | 13 | . | TGTGCCAGCAGTGGCTCTAGAGCCCATATGAGGTATTTT | CASSGSRAHMRYF
. | TRBJ2-6 | TRBV4-3 | 18 | . | TGCGCCAGCAGCCAAGGGGCCGAAGAGTACTCTGGGGCCAACGTCCTGACTTTC | CASSQGAEEYSGANVLTF
TRBD1 | TRBJ2-7 | TRBV25-1 | 16 | once | TGTGCCAGCAGTGAATTACTCGGACAGGGACGTCACGAGCAGTACTTC | CASSELLGQGRHEQYF
. | TRBJ1-4 | TRBV14 | 17 | . | TGTGCCAGCAGCCAAGGACCCGTGACTGCAACTAATGAAAAACTGTTTTTT | CASSQGPVTATNEKLFF
. | TRBJ2-3 | TRBV27 | 17 | . | TGTGCCAGCAGCCCGGCGGGCGGGCTAGTAAGAACAGATACGCAGTATTTT | CASSPAGGLVRTDTQYF
. | TRBJ1-3 | TRBV11-2 | 15 | few | TGTGCCAGCAGCCACGCCGCCAAGAGAGGAAACACCATATATTTT | CASSHAAKRGNTIYF
. | TRBJ2-3 | TRBV11-2 | 19 | . | TGTGCCAGCAGCTTAGCGGGGTGGGATACGGCCCTCGGCACAGATACGCAGTATTTT | CASSLAGWDTALGTDTQYF
. | TRBJ1-6 | TRBV27 | 17 | . | TGTGCCAGCAGTTTAAGTTCGTCACAACCCCATAATTCACCCCTCCACTTT | CASSLSSSQPHNSPLHF
. | TRBJ2-7 | TRBV27 | 13 | . | TGTGCCAGCAGTTTTTCCGTCTCCTACGAGCAGTACTTC | CASSFSVSYEQYF
TRBD2 | TRBJ2-7 | TRBV27 | 16 | . | TGTGCCAGCAGTTTAAAGTTAGGCGGGAGAGCCTACGAGCAGTACTTC | CASSLKLGGRAYEQYF
TRBD1 | TRBJ1-1 | TRBV30 | 12 | few | TGTGCCTGGGGACAGGGAGTCACTGAAGCTTTCTTT | CAWGQGVTEAFF
. | TRBJ2-7 | TRBV20-1 | 11 | . | TGCAGTGCAGGGGGTTCCTACGAGCAGTACTTC | CSAGGSYEQYF
. | TRBJ2-3 | TRBV29-1 | 14 | . | TGCAGCGTTGTCTGGCAGGGTCATGGAGATACGCAGTATTTT | CSVVWQGHGDTQYF
. | TRBJ1-4 | TRBV27 | 20 | . | TGTGCCAGCAGTACCGACAGGTTGGAGGTCGGGGTCTCAACTAATGAAAAACTGTTTTTT | CASSTDRLEVGVSTNEKLFF
TRBD2 | TRBJ2-7 | TRBV5-4 | 18 | once | TGTGCCAGCAGCTTGGGGGCGACTAGCGGGATGCCCCACTACGAGCAGTACTTC | CASSLGATSGMPHYEQYF
TRBD2 | TRBJ2-1 | TRBV7-6 | 18 | . | TGTGCCAGCAGGGAAGGACGGAGGGGACTAGCGGAGGACAATGAGCAGTTCTTC | CASREGRRGLAEDNEQFF
TRBD2 | TRBJ2-1 | TRBV5-1 | 18 | . | TGCGCCAGCAGCCTACGGGGGGGAATAGCGGGGGCCGGCAATGAGCAGTTCTTC | CASSLRGGIAGAGNEQFF
. | TRBJ2-2 | TRBV5-6 | 16 | . | TGTGCCAGCAGCTTGCGGGTAGCTGAGAACACCGGGGAGCTGTTTTTT | CASSLRVAENTGELFF
. | TRBJ2-2 | TRBV25-1 | 15 | . | TGTGCCAGCCACAGGAAAGGGGTGGCATCAGGGGAGCTGTTTTTT | CASHRKGVASGELFF
TRBD2 | TRBJ2-5 | TRBV2 | 20 | once | TGTGCCAGCAGTGAAGCTTACAAGACTAGCGGGGGCCCCTACCAAGAGACCCAGTACTTC | CASSEAYKTSGGPYQETQYF
. | TRBJ2-3 | TRBV7-9 | 15 | . | TGTGCCAGCAGCTTAGCGGCCTTCGAACCAGATACGCAGTATTTT | CASSLAAFEPDTQYF
. | TRBJ2-7 | TRBV12-5 | 16 | . | TGTGCTAGTGGTTTGGTGGCCACTAGCCGGTTGTACGAGCAGTACTTC | CASGLVATSRLYEQYF
TRBD2 | TRBJ2-1 | TRBV2 | 16 | . | TGTGCCAGTAGCCAAAGCAGCGGGGGGCCCAATGAGTGGCAGTTCTTC | CASSQSSGGPNEWQFF
. | TRBJ2-7 | TRBV18 | 14 | . | TGTGCCAGCTCACCCTCGGCTAGCGCCTACGAGCAGTACTTC | CASSPSASAYEQYF
TRBD1 | TRBJ2-7 | TRBV18 | 16 | . | TGTGCCAGCTCACCAAAAGGGACAGGGAGAGTCTACGAGCAGTACTTC | CASSPKGTGRVYEQYF
TRBD1 | TRBJ2-7 | TRBV19 | 17 | . | TGTGCCAGTAGTATAGTCCCCCGCGCGACAGGGTTGGTCGAGCAGTACTTC | CASSIVPRATGLVEQYF
TRBD2 | TRBJ2-1 | TRBV28 | 16 | . | TGTGCCAGCAGCCTAGGGACTAGCGGGAGTTCTAATGAGCAGTTCTTC | CASSLGTSGSSNEQFF
TRBD2 | TRBJ2-4 | TRBV7-2 | 15 | once | TGTGCCAGCAGCCCCGGGACTAGCGAAAAAAACATTCAGTACTTC | CASSPGTSEKNIQYF
. | TRBJ1-2 | TRBV5-4 | 17 | once | TGTGCCAGCAGAATCAACTGGGCCGGGAGGGGGGACTATGGCTACACCTTC | CASRINWAGRGDYGYTF
TRBD1 | TRBJ1-5 | TRBV28 | 16 | . | TGTGCCACCGAAAGGATGGGACAGGGCGGCAATCAGCCCCAGCATTTT | CATERMGQGGNQPQHF
. | TRBJ2-7 | TRBV18 | 14 | . | TGTGCCAGCTCACAACAGACATGGGCCTACGAGCAGTACTTC | CASSQQTWAYEQYF
TRBD2 | TRBJ2-1 | TRBV2 | 16 | . | TGTGCCAGCAGGGCCTCGGGAGGGCGGTCCTACAATGAGCAGTTCTTC | CASRASGGRSYNEQFF
TRBD2 | TRBJ2-3 | TRBV28 | 15 | . | TGTGCCAGCACCTTAGCGGGAGGGGCCGTGGATACGCAGTATTTT | CASTLAGGAVDTQYF
TRBD1 | TRBJ1-3 | TRBV5-1 | 16 | once | TGCGCCAGCAGCTTGATGGGACAGGGAGAAAGAAACACCATATATTTT | CASSLMGQGERNTIYF
TRBD1 | TRBJ2-7 | TRBV28 | 16 | once | TGTGCCAGCGTGCGTTTCGGGGGACAGGGCGGTTTCGAGCAGTACTTC | CASVRFGGQGGFEQYF
. | TRBJ1-1 | TRBV19 | 17 | once | TGTGCCAGTAGTATAAGGAGAGGAGGGTCTATGGACACTGAAGCTTTCTTT | CASSIRRGGSMDTEAFF
. | TRBJ2-7 | TRBV6-5 | 16 | . | TGTGCCAGCAGTTACCTGGGACTCCCTAAGCCCTACGAGCAGTACTTC | CASSYLGLPKPYEQYF
TRBD1 | TRBJ2-2 | TRBV4-3 | 16 | . | TGCGCCAGCAGCCAAGTTTGGGACAGGCTCTACGGGGAGCTGTTTTTT | CASSQVWDRLYGELFF
TRBD2 | TRBJ2-4 | TRBV4-1 | 19 | . | TGCGCCAGCAAGCAGGACCCTAGCGGGGGGACTCTAGCCAAAAACATTCAGTACTTC | CASKQDPSGGTLAKNIQYF
TRBD2 | TRBJ2-5 | TRBV19 | 18 | . | TGTGCCAGTAGTACCGCGCCCGGGACTAGGGGCCCCCAAGAGACCCAGTACTTC | CASSTAPGTRGPQETQYF
. | TRBJ1-2 | TRBV5-8 | 15 | . | TGTGCCAGCAGCTTGGTAGGGAGGATCTATGTGGGCTACACCTTC | CASSLVGRIYVGYTF
TRBD1 | TRBJ1-4 | TRBV4-1 | 16 | . | TGCGCCAGCAGCCAGCTTACGGACAGGAATTATGAAAAACTGTTTTTT | CASSQLTDRNYEKLFF
. | TRBJ1-3 | TRBV12-5 | 14 | . | TGTGCTAGTGGTTTCCCTTACTCTGGAAACACCATATATTTT | CASGFPYSGNTIYF
TRBD1 | TRBJ2-2 | TRBV5-8 | 17 | . | TGTGCCAGCATCCTAGAAGGACAGGGTCGGAACACCGGGGAGCTGTTTTTT | CASILEGQGRNTGELFF